Listed below are T cell receptor beta chains from one sample, sequenced in a study of shared clonotypes between healthy human individuals. The method was immunoSEQ multiplex PCR; TCRdb's version includes in-frame clones alone and lacks a portion of them. This sample has 1.4 million to 1.5 million clones, with roughly 95% found just once. What was sequenced was naive CD4+ T cells sorted from blood. These receptors originate from a man younger than 45 in good health. Each CDR3 is given without its conserved first and last residue. The order of the fields is V gene, J gene, CDR3 length, CDR3 protein.

V: TRBV27; J: TRBJ2-2; length: 15; CDR3: ASSFFYGQGRTGELF
V: TRBV6-4; J: TRBJ2-7; length: 14; CDR3: ARSRDTKKNPYEQY
V: TRBV11-2; J: TRBJ2-1; length: 10; CDR3: ASEIMYNEQF
V: TRBV7-3; J: TRBJ2-7; length: 10; CDR3: ASGGTPYEQY
V: TRBV6-6; J: TRBJ2-6; length: 12; CDR3: ASAQNSGANVLT
V: TRBV4-1; J: TRBJ2-7; length: 13; CDR3: ASSQVLATGAEQY
V: TRBV7-3; J: TRBJ1-1; length: 11; CDR3: ASSSSGGTEAF
V: TRBV5-1; J: TRBJ2-2; length: 13; CDR3: ASSWGQVNTGELF
V: TRBV7-2; J: TRBJ2-4; length: 14; CDR3: ASSPLVQRVLYIQY
V: TRBV11-2; J: TRBJ2-5; length: 12; CDR3: ASSLGPQLETQY
V: TRBV5-4; J: TRBJ1-2; length: 14; CDR3: ASSLPGGGAVYGYT
V: TRBV15; J: TRBJ1-5; length: 12; CDR3: ATSRRGPSEPQH
V: TRBV27; J: TRBJ1-1; length: 13; CDR3: ASSLFGQLNTEAF
V: TRBV7-6; J: TRBJ2-5; length: 13; CDR3: ASSLGTGTQETQY
V: TRBV19; J: TRBJ2-1; length: 13; CDR3: ASSIGSSGRNEQF
V: TRBV10-3; J: TRBJ2-7; length: 12; CDR3: AISVRGVGYEQY
V: TRBV10-2; J: TRBJ2-5; length: 14; CDR3: ASSESTGGIRETQY
V: TRBV29-1; J: TRBJ1-1; length: 10; CDR3: SGTDSPTEAF
V: TRBV5-4; J: TRBJ1-3; length: 13; CDR3: ASSLEQLSGNTIY
V: TRBV7-2; J: TRBJ2-3; length: 12; CDR3: ASSLELVTDTQY
V: TRBV7-2; J: TRBJ1-1; length: 11; CDR3: ASSRQGWAEAF
V: TRBV30; J: TRBJ2-5; length: 9; CDR3: AWSDSGTQY
V: TRBV5-4; J: TRBJ2-1; length: 11; CDR3: ASSQSGTGEQF
V: TRBV9; J: TRBJ2-3; length: 13; CDR3: ASSFEGGGTDTQY
V: TRBV11-3; J: TRBJ2-1; length: 12; CDR3: ASSLDRISNEQF
V: TRBV30; J: TRBJ2-3; length: 11; CDR3: AWGQGTMHTQY
V: TRBV9; J: TRBJ2-3; length: 13; CDR3: ASSARRDPTDTQY
V: TRBV27; J: TRBJ1-2; length: 11; CDR3: ASSFTFRGGYT
V: TRBV28; J: TRBJ2-5; length: 12; CDR3: ASGRRDSQETQY
V: TRBV6-1; J: TRBJ1-5; length: 13; CDR3: ASSTGQGLYQPQH
V: TRBV9; J: TRBJ2-1; length: 13; CDR3: ASSDVGGSYNEQF
V: TRBV28; J: TRBJ2-5; length: 11; CDR3: ASSVQGWETQY
V: TRBV5-8; J: TRBJ1-5; length: 14; CDR3: ASSLLVGGGGQPQH
V: TRBV7-9; J: TRBJ2-1; length: 15; CDR3: ASSLGASGSFYNEQF
V: TRBV28; J: TRBJ2-7; length: 15; CDR3: ASSFWGQGRPRGEQY
V: TRBV29-1; J: TRBJ1-5; length: 11; CDR3: SVEEQVDQPQH
V: TRBV5-1; J: TRBJ2-1; length: 13; CDR3: ASSSEMLSYNEQF
V: TRBV5-5; J: TRBJ1-4; length: 12; CDR3: ASSPTGRAEKLF
V: TRBV11-2; J: TRBJ2-5; length: 11; CDR3: ASSLAGRETQY
V: TRBV7-2; J: TRBJ2-2; length: 11; CDR3: ASSLEGGGELF
V: TRBV6-6; J: TRBJ2-7; length: 11; CDR3: ASSYSTGWEQY